This T cell receptor (beta chain) was identified in a study of somatic mutations in cytotoxic T cells in rheumatoid arthritis. Findings of the study overall: For patients with rheumatoid arthritis, CD8+ clonality went up with age, while healthy controls showed no such change.

The V gene end was trimmed by 1 base and the J gene end by 5 bases; junction bases not matched to a gene: 5. Per the germline V gene, CDR1 is SGHNT and CDR2 is YENEEA. The length of the CDR3 is 16 residues. Produced via immunoSEQ multiplex PCR; TCRdb's table is partial and in-frame only. The sample records more than 15,000 clones, 82% being singletons. In the case of this clone: Its antigen is not identified.

This TCR was sampled from an adult with rheumatoid arthritis. The chain carries TRBV11-3 and TRBJ1-5, with 10 bases matching TRBD1. Input material: CD8+ T cells sorted from blood. CDR3 loop: CASSLVVDRGDQPQHF. The CDR3 DNA reads as TGTGCCAGCAGCTTAGTAGTGGACAGGGGGGATCAGCCCCAGCATTTT.